This T cell receptor (beta chain) was recorded in a study of blood T cells in healthy people across ages. Healthy individuals of Caucasian origin from Russia, aged about 6 to 95, served as donors. A minimum of 6 micrograms of total RNA was extracted per sample. Findings and caveats of the study: Measured against age, TCR beta diversity per million T cells decreased in a roughly linear manner.

A remark on this clonotype: The antigen is unknown.

Sample-barcoded 5' priming and a J-beta primer mix drove a second PCR of roughly 7 to 11 cycles. TCRdb fed the 5' RACE reads into MiXCR, producing one record per CDR3 protein. The data show more than 1,400,000 distinct CDR3 sequences, roughly 40% seen once. The V end was cut by 7 bases, the J end by 2 bases, with 10 bases between. The CDR3 runs to 13 residues. This TCR derives from a woman aged 18-29 years in good health. The sample consisted of blood. This rearrangement joins TRBV12-3 or TRBV12-4 to TRBJ2-3; possibly TRBD2 for D (5 bases). As DNA, the CDR3 is TGTGCCAGCATCCGGACTGTCACAGATACGCAGTATTTT. Translation: CASIRTVTDTQYF.